This paragraph covers one TCR beta chain sequence. Its antigen is still unknown. The sample belongs to a study of cytomegalovirus exposure and HLA in healthy donors. Study-wide findings and caveats: In a later analysis, V- and J-gene trimming of beta chains associated with a DCLRE1C missense variant, replicated independently.

PCR involved 60 Vbeta and 13 Jbeta primers. The protocol was immunoSEQ multiplex PCR, while the TCRdb copy is restricted to in-frame clones and leaves out a portion. The table includes more than 90,000 clones, about 80% detected once. From germline, CDR1 is SGHAT and CDR2 FQNNGV. Unmatched junction bases numbered 16, after V lost 6 bases and J lost 8 bases. CDR3 length: 18 amino acids. V usage is TRBV11-2 and J usage is TRBJ1-6, with 10 bases lining up with TRBD1. The sequencing input was PBMCs. This receptor was obtained from a middle-aged man in good health and CMV-seropositive. CDR3 sequence reads: CASRLQDRGPVYYSPLHF. The CDR3 DNA reads as TGTGCCAGCAGGCTCCAAGACAGGGGGCCGGTTTATTATTCACCCCTCCACTTT. The full variable domain, in which reference TRBV11-2 and TRBJ1-6 provide the parts outside the CDR3, is EAGVAQSPRYKIIEKRQSVAFWCNPISGHATLYWYQQILGQGPKLLIQFQNNGVVDDSQLPKDRFSAERLKGVDSTLKIQPAKLEDSAVYLCASRLQDRGPVYYSPLHFGNGTRLTVT.